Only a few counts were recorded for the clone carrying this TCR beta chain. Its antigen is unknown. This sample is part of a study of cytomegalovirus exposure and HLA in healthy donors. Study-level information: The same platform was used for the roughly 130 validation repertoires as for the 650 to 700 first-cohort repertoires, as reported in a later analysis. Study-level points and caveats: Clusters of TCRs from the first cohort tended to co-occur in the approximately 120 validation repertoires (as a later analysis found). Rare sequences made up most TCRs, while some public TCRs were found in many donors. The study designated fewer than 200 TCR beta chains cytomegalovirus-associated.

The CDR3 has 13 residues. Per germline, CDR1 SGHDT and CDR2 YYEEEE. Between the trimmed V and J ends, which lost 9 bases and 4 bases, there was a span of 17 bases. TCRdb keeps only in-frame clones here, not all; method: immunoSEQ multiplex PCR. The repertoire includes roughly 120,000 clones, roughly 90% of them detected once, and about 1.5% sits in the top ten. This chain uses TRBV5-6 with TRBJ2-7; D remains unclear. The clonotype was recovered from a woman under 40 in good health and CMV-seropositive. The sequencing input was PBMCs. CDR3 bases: TGTGCCACCAAGAGAAGAGCCGAGTACGAGCAGTACTTC. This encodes CATKRRAEYEQYF.